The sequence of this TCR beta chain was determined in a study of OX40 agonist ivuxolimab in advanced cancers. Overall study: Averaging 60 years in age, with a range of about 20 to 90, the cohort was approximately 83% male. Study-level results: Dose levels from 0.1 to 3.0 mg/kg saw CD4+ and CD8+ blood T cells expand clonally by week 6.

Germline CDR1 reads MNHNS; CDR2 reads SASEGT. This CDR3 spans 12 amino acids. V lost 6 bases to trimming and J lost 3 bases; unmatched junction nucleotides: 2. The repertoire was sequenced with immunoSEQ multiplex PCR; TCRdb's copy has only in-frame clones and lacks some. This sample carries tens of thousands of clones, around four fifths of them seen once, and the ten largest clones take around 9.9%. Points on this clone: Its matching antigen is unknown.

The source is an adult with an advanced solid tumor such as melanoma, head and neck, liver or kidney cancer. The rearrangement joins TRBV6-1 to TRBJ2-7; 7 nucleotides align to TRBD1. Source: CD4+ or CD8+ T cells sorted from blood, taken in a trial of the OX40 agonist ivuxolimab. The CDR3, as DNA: TGTGCCAGCAGCTACAGGGGCTACGAGCAGTACGTC. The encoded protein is CASSYRGYEQYV.